Given below is one T cell receptor beta chain in context. Its target is unknown. Some clones are missing from TCRdb's copy, which holds only in-frame ones; the method was immunoSEQ multiplex PCR. The repertoire has some 220,000 clones, approximately 90% of them found once; the top ten carry 1% to 1.2%. The germline gives CDR1 MNHEY, CDR2 SMNVEV (reference sequence). Deletions cut 4 bases from V and 3 bases from J, with 18 bases between. The CDR3 length is 17 residues. These data are taken from a study of cytomegalovirus exposure and HLA in healthy donors. Study-wide results and limits: In vitro testing confirmed three CMV-associated chains as specific for CMV antigens. The study recorded fewer than 200 TCR beta chains that were cytomegalovirus-associated.

The J gene is TRBJ2-2, the V gene TRBV27, with a weak D call TRBD2 (6 bases). The sample was PBMCs. The clonotype was recovered from a woman between 18 and 30 years old in good health and CMV-seronegative. The CDR3 loop reads CASSSLAWREDTGELFF. The DNA for the CDR3 is TGTGCCAGCAGTTCACTGGCGTGGAGGGAAGACACCGGGGAGCTGTTTTTT.